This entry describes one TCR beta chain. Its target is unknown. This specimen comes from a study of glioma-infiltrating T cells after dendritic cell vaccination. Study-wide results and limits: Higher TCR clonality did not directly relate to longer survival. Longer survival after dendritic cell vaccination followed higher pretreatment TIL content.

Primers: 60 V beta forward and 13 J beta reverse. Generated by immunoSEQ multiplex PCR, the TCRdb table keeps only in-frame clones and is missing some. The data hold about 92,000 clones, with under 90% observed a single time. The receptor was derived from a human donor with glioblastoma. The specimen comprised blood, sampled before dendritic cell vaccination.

CDR3 loop: CASRPQGYTGYYEQYF. The DNA for the CDR3 is TGTGCCAGCAGGCCTCAGGGGTACACAGGTTACTACGAGCAGTACTTC. The V and J genes are TRBV27 and TRBJ2-7, with D maybe TRBD1 (6 bases). CDR1 is MNHEY and CDR2 is SMNVEV in the germline V gene (reference sequence). Trimming left V 6 bases short and J 3 bases short, with 21 bases between. This CDR3 contains 16 residues.